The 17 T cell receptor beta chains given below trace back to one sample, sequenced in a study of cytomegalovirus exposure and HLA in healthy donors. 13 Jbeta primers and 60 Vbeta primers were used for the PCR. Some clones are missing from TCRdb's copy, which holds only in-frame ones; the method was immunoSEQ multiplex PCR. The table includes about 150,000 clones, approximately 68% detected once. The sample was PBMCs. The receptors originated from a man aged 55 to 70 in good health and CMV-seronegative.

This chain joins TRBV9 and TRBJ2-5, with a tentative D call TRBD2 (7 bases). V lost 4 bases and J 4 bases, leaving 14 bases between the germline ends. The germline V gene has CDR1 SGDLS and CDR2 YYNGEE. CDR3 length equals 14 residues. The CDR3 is CASSIKGGGETQYF. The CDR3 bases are TGTGCCAGCAGCATCAAAGGGGGGGGAGAGACCCAGTACTTC.

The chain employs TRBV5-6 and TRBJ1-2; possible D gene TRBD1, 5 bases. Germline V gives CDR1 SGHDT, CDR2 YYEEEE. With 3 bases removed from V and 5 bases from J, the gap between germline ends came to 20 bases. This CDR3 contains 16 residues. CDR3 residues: CASSSAHLQGGYGYTF. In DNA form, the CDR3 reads TGTGCCAGCAGCTCAGCCCACTTGCAGGGTGGATATGGCTACACCTTC.

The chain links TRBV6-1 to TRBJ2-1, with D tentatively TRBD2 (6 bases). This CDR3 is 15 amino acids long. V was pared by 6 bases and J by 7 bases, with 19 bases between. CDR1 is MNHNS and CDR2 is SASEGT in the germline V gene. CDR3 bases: TGTGCCAGCAGCCGGACTACCCGGAATGGTAATGAGCAGTTCTTC. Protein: CASSRTTRNGNEQFF.

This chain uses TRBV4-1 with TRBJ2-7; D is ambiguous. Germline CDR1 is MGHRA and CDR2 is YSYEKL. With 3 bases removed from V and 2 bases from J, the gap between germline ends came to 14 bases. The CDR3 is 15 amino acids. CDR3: CASSQIQLPTYEQYF. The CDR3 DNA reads TGCGCCAGCAGCCAGATACAGCTACCAACCTACGAGCAGTACTTC.

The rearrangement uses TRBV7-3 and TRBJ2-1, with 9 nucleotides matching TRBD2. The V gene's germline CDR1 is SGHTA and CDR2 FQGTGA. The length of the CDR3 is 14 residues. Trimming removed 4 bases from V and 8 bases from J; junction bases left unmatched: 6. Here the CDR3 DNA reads TGTGCCAGCAGCTGGGCGGGAGGGCCGGATGAGCAGTTCTTC. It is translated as CASSWAGGPDEQFF.

CDR3 DNA: TGTGCCACCCCTTCGGCGGACAGGGACAGCACAGATACGCAGTATTTT. Translation gives CATPSADRDSTDTQYF. The chain links TRBV2 to TRBJ2-3; 8 bases line up with TRBD1. In germline, CDR1 is SNHLY, CDR2 FYNNEI. The CDR3 covers 16 residues. Trimming took 10 bases from V and 0 from J; bases not matched to a gene: 12.

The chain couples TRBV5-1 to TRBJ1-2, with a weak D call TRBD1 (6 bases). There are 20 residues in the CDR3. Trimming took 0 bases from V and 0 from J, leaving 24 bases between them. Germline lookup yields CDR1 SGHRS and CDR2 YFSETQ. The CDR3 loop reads CASSLADRQDLPSSNYGYTF. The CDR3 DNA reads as TGCGCCAGCAGCTTGGCCGACCGACAGGACCTTCCGTCTTCTAACTATGGCTACACCTTC.

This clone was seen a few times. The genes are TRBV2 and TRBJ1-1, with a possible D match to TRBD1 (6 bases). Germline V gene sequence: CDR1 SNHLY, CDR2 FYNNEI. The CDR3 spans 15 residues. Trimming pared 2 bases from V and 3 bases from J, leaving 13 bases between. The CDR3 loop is CASSEYRESDTEAFF. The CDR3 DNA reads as TGTGCCAGCAGTGAATACAGGGAGAGTGACACTGAAGCTTTCTTT.

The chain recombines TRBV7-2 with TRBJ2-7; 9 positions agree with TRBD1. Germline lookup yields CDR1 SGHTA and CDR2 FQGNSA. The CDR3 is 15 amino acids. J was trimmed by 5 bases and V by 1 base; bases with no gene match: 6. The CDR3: CASSLVGTGNHEQYF. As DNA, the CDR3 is TGTGCCAGCAGCTTAGTCGGGACAGGGAACCACGAGCAGTACTTC.

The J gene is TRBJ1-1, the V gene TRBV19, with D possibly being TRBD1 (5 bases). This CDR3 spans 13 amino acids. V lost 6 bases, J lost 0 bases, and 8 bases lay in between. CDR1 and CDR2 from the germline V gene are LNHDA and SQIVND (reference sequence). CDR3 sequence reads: CASRPDMNTEAFF. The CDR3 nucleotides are TGTGCCAGTAGGCCGGACATGAACACTGAAGCTTTCTTT.

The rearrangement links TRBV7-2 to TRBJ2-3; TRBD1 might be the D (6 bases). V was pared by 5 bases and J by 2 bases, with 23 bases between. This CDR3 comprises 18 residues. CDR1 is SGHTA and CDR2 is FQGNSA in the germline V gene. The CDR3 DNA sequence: TGTGCCAGCAGCCCCTTGAGGGGGTGGGCGCCGTTCACAGATACGCAGTATTTT. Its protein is CASSPLRGWAPFTDTQYF.

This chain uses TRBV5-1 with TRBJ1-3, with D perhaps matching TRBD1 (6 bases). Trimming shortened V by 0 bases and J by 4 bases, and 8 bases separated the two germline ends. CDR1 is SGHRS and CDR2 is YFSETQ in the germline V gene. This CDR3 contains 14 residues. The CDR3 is CASSLDREGNTIYF. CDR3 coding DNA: TGCGCCAGCAGCTTGGACAGGGAGGGAAACACCATATATTTT.

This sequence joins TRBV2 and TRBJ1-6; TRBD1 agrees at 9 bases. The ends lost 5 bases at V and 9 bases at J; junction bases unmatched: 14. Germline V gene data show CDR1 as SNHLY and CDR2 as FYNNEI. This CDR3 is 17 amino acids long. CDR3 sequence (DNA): TGTGCCAGCAGTTCTAAACTAGGGGCGACAGGGGGTTCACCCCTCCACTTT. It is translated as CASSSKLGATGGSPLHF.

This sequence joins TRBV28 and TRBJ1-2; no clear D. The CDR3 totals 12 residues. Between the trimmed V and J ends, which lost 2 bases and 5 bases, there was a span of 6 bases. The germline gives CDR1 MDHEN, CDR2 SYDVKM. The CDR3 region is CASSLPGYGYTF. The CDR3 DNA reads TGTGCCAGCAGTTTACCAGGATATGGCTACACCTTC.

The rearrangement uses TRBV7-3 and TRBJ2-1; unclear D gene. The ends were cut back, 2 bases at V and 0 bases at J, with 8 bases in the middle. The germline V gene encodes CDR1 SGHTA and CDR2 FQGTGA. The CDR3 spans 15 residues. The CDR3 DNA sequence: TGTGCCAGCAGCTTATCTGGCGGCTCCTACAATGAGCAGTTCTTC. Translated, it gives CASSLSGGSYNEQFF.

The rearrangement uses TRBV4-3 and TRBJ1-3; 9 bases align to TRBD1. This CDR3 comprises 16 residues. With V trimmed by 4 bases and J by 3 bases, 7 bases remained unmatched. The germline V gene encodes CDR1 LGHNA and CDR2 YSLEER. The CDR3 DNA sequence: TGCGCCAGCAGCCCTTCAACAGGGGGCGTTGGAAACACCATATATTTT. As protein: CASSPSTGGVGNTIYF.

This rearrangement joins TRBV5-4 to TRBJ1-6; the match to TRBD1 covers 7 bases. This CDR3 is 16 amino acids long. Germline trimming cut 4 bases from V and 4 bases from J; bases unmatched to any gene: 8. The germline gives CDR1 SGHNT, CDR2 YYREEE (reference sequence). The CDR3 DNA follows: TGTGCCAGCAGCGGTGGGACAGATGGTTATAATTCACCCCTCCACTTT. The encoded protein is CASSGGTDGYNSPLHF.